This TCR beta chain was recovered during a study of shared clonotypes between healthy human individuals. Study in general: A donor's plate count was three for CD4 naive and three for CD4 memory; CD8 naive had two and CD8 memory one.

The DNA input per sorted-subset replicate PCR was 200 ng, corresponding to around 30,000 T cell genomes. The data were produced by immunoSEQ multiplex PCR, yet TCRdb's version contains in-frame clones alone and is incomplete. The data contain millions of clones, about 93% of them singletons. The naive CD8 population came from CD45RO-negative cells selected for CCR7, without terminally differentiated effector memory CD45RA+ cells. V was trimmed by 3 bases and J by 2 bases, leaving 14 bases between them. The germline gives CDR1 MGHDK, CDR2 SYGVNS. The CDR3 consists of 16 residues. This chain joins TRBV25-1 and TRBJ2-4; D could derive from TRBD1 or TRBD2 (5 bases each). The source of this sequence is a man aged 18 to 30 in good health. Some clones in this sample may be carry-over from other donors' samples. Sequences were obtained from naive CD8+ T cells from PBMCs. The CDR3 bases are TGTGCCAGCAGTGAGTATGGAGAGGGGACCAAAAACATTCAGTACTTC. It translates to CASSEYGEGTKNIQYF.